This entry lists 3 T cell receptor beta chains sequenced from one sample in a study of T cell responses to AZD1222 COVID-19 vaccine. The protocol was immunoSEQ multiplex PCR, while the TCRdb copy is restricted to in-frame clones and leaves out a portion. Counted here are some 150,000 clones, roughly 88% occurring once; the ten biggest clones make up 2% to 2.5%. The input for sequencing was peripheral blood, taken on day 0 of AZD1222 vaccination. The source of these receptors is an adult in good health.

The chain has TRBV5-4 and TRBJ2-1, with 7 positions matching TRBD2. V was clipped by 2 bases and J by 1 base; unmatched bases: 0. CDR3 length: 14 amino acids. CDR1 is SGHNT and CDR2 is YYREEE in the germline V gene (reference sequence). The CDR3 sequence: CASSFGGSYNEQFF. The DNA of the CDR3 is TGTGCCAGCAGCTTCGGGGGGTCCTACAATGAGCAGTTCTTC.

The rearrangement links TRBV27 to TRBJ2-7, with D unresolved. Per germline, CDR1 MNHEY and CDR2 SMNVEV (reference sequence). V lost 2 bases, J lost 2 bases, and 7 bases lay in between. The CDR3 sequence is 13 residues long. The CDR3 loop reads CASSLGRAYEQYF. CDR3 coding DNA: TGTGCCAGCAGTTTAGGTAGAGCCTACGAGCAGTACTTC.

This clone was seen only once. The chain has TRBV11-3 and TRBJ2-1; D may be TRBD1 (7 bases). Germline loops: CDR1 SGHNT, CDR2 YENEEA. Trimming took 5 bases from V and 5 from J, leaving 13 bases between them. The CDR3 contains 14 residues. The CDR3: CASSQGGTDNEQFF. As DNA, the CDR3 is TGTGCCAGCAGCCAAGGGGGGACAGACAATGAGCAGTTCTTC.